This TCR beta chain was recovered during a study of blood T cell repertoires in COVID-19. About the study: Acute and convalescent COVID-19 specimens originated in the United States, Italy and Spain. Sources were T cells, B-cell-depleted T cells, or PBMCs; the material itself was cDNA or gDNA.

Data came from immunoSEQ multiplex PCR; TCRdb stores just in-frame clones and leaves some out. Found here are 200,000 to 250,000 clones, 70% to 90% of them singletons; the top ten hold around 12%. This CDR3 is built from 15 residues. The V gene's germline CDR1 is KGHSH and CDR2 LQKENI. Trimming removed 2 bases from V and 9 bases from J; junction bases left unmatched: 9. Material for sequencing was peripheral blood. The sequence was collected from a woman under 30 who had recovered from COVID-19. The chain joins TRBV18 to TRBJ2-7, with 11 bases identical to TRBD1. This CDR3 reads CASSPGRDRGIGQYF. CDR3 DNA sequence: TGTGCCAGCTCACCAGGCCGGGACAGGGGGATCGGGCAGTACTTC.